This T cell receptor (beta chain) was identified during a study of shared clonotypes between healthy human individuals. The repertoire was sequenced with immunoSEQ multiplex PCR; TCRdb's copy has only in-frame clones and lacks some. Among about 2 million clones listed, 85% to 95% were seen once. Positively selected for CCR7, the CD45RO-negative cells used as naive CD8 cells excluded terminally differentiated effector memory CD45RA+ cells. Donors were healthy HIV-negative adults without recent acute infections or vaccinations. Germline V gene sequence: CDR1 LGHNA, CDR2 YSLEER. Trimming removed 1 base from V and 2 bases from J, with 9 bases in between. The CDR3 has 14 amino acids.

The chain carries TRBV4-3 and TRBJ2-7; D may be TRBD2 (5 bases). The sequence was obtained from a man aged 18 to 30 in good health. The sequenced sample was naive CD8+ T cells sorted from blood. CDR3 protein: CASSQGISAYEQYF. Here the CDR3 DNA reads TGCGCCAGCAGCCAAGGCATTAGCGCCTACGAGCAGTACTTC.